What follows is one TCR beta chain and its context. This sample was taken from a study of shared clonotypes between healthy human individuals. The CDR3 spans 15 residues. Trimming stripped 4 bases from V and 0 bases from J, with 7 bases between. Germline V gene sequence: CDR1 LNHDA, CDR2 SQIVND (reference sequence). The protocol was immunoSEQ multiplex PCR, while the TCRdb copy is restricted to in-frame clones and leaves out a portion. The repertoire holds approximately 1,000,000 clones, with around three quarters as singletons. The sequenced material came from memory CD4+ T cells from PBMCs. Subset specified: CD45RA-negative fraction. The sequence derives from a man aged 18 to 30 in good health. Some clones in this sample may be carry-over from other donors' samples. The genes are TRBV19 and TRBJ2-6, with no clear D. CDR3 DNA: TGTGCCAGTAGTACCTTAGACTCTGGGGCCAACGTCCTGACTTTC. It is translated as CASSTLDSGANVLTF.